A selection of T cell receptor beta chains follows, all from one sample in a study of blood T cell repertoires in COVID-19. Clones were sequenced by immunoSEQ multiplex PCR, and TCRdb holds only the in-frame ones, with some missing. The sample lists 250,000 to 300,000 clones, roughly 85% seen once, with roughly 5.3% in the top ten. The sequenced sample consisted of peripheral blood. The source is a man aged 50-59 years with active or convalescent COVID-19. Both conserved end residues are part of each CDR3. Fields, in order: J gene, clone size, V gene, D gene, CDR3 protein, CDR3 DNA. The D gene is left open where the match is weak. Expanded clones get a size class; other rows say once, few or many, or leave the size out.

J gene: TRBJ1-2
clone size: NA
V gene: TRBV16
D gene: NA
CDR3 protein: CASGDSRLVYGYTF
CDR3 DNA: TGTGCCAGCGGAGACAGCCGACTCGTCTATGGCTACACCTTC

J gene: TRBJ2-5
clone size: NA
V gene: TRBV6-6
D gene: NA
CDR3 protein: CASSPTRGRQETQYF
CDR3 DNA: TGTGCCAGCAGTCCCACCCGGGGGAGGCAAGAGACCCAGTACTTC

J gene: TRBJ2-1
clone size: NA
V gene: TRBV13
D gene: TRBD2
CDR3 protein: CASSLGTSGSRSYNEQFF
CDR3 DNA: TGTGCCAGCAGCTTAGGGACTAGCGGTTCCCGGTCTTACAATGAGCAGTTCTTC

J gene: TRBJ2-1
clone size: NA
V gene: TRBV7-9
D gene: NA
CDR3 protein: CASSRELAEQFF
CDR3 DNA: TGTGCCAGCAGCCGGGAGTTAGCGGAGCAGTTCTTC

J gene: TRBJ1-2
clone size: NA
V gene: TRBV6-6
D gene: NA
CDR3 protein: CASSYTGNYGYTF
CDR3 DNA: TGTGCCAGCAGTTACACAGGGAACTATGGCTACACCTTC

J gene: TRBJ2-5
clone size: NA
V gene: TRBV5-1
D gene: NA
CDR3 protein: CASSSPGHRVQETQYF
CDR3 DNA: TGCGCCAGCAGCTCCCCGGGCCACAGGGTCCAAGAGACCCAGTACTTC

J gene: TRBJ1-1
clone size: NA
V gene: TRBV2
D gene: NA
CDR3 protein: CASSEGRVGIEATGAFF
CDR3 DNA: TGTGCCAGCAGTGAAGGTCGCGTTGGAATTGAGGCAACCGGCGCTTTCTTT

J gene: TRBJ1-5
clone size: NA
V gene: TRBV12-3/TRBV12-4
D gene: NA
CDR3 protein: CASSGRGQPQHF
CDR3 DNA: TGTGCCAGCAGCGGGCGGGGGCAGCCCCAGCATTTT

J gene: TRBJ2-3
clone size: NA
V gene: TRBV7-9
D gene: NA
CDR3 protein: CASSPPQWESTDTQYF
CDR3 DNA: TGTGCCAGCAGCCCTCCCCAGTGGGAGAGCACAGATACGCAGTATTTT

J gene: TRBJ1-1
clone size: NA
V gene: TRBV7-8
D gene: NA
CDR3 protein: CASSLAPGMNTEAFF
CDR3 DNA: TGTGCCAGCAGCTTAGCGCCAGGTATGAACACTGAAGCTTTCTTT

J gene: TRBJ1-2
clone size: NA
V gene: TRBV11-2
D gene: NA
CDR3 protein: CASSLVVSDWSGYTF
CDR3 DNA: TGTGCCAGCAGCTTAGTAGTGTCAGATTGGAGTGGCTACACCTTC

J gene: TRBJ2-1
clone size: NA
V gene: TRBV27
D gene: TRBD2
CDR3 protein: CASSPTRSSGRPYNEQFF
CDR3 DNA: TGTGCCAGCAGTCCCACCCGGAGTAGCGGGAGACCATACAATGAGCAGTTCTTC

J gene: TRBJ2-7
clone size: NA
V gene: TRBV15
D gene: TRBD2
CDR3 protein: CATSREGGGAYEQYF
CDR3 DNA: TGTGCCACCAGCAGAGAAGGCGGGGGGGCCTACGAGCAGTACTTC

J gene: TRBJ2-7
clone size: NA
V gene: TRBV2
D gene: NA
CDR3 protein: CASRGGPRDEQYF
CDR3 DNA: TGTGCCAGCAGAGGCGGGCCTCGGGACGAGCAGTACTTC

J gene: TRBJ2-5
clone size: NA
V gene: TRBV19
D gene: NA
CDR3 protein: CASSPRGAVRETQYF
CDR3 DNA: TGTGCCAGTAGCCCCAGGGGGGCAGTGAGGGAGACCCAGTACTTC

J gene: TRBJ2-1
clone size: NA
V gene: TRBV7-2
D gene: TRBD2
CDR3 protein: CAGGTSGYNEQFF
CDR3 DNA: TGTGCCGGGGGGACTAGCGGATACAATGAGCAGTTCTTC

J gene: TRBJ2-1
clone size: NA
V gene: TRBV15
D gene: NA
CDR3 protein: CATSRDVDSYNEQFF
CDR3 DNA: TGTGCCACCAGCAGAGATGTCGACAGCTACAATGAGCAGTTCTTC

J gene: TRBJ2-5
clone size: once
V gene: TRBV18
D gene: NA
CDR3 protein: CASSPGGKETQYF
CDR3 DNA: TGTGCCAGCTCACCTGGCGGCAAAGAGACCCAGTACTTC

J gene: TRBJ2-2
clone size: NA
V gene: TRBV9
D gene: NA
CDR3 protein: CASSPTPGQRLGELFF
CDR3 DNA: TGTGCCAGCAGCCCCACACCGGGACAACGCTTAGGGGAGCTGTTTTTT

J gene: TRBJ1-1
clone size: few
V gene: TRBV19
D gene: NA
CDR3 protein: CASSMWGPGDTEAFF
CDR3 DNA: TGTGCCAGTAGTATGTGGGGACCGGGGGACACTGAAGCTTTCTTT

J gene: TRBJ2-5
clone size: NA
V gene: TRBV11-2
D gene: TRBD2
CDR3 protein: CASSLEEREWQETQYF
CDR3 DNA: TGTGCCAGCAGCTTAGAGGAGCGGGAGTGGCAAGAGACCCAGTACTTC

J gene: TRBJ1-1
clone size: NA
V gene: TRBV7-4
D gene: NA
CDR3 protein: CASSEGFF
CDR3 DNA: TGTGCCAGCAGCGAGGGCTTCTTT

J gene: TRBJ2-6
clone size: NA
V gene: TRBV27
D gene: NA
CDR3 protein: CASSRSGPGANVLTF
CDR3 DNA: TGTGCCAGCAGCCGATCAGGGCCGGGGGCCAACGTCCTGACTTTC

J gene: TRBJ2-3
clone size: many
V gene: TRBV13
D gene: TRBD1
CDR3 protein: CASSLGETGPQDTQYF
CDR3 DNA: TGTGCCAGCAGCTTAGGAGAGACAGGGCCCCAAGATACGCAGTATTTT

J gene: TRBJ2-1
clone size: NA
V gene: TRBV10-1
D gene: NA
CDR3 protein: CASSEDRLGHNEQFF
CDR3 DNA: TGCGCCAGCAGTGAGGACAGACTAGGACACAATGAGCAGTTCTTC

J gene: TRBJ2-4
clone size: NA
V gene: TRBV12-3/TRBV12-4
D gene: TRBD2
CDR3 protein: CASSPSGRDIQYF
CDR3 DNA: TGTGCCAGCAGTCCTAGCGGGAGAGACATTCAGTACTTC

J gene: TRBJ1-1
clone size: NA
V gene: TRBV29-1
D gene: NA
CDR3 protein: CSVQGVRNTEAFF
CDR3 DNA: TGCAGCGTTCAGGGCGTCAGAAACACTGAAGCTTTCTTT

J gene: TRBJ2-7
clone size: NA
V gene: TRBV10-2
D gene: TRBD2
CDR3 protein: CASNVLAGGREQYF
CDR3 DNA: TGCGCCAGCAACGTTCTAGCGGGAGGAAGAGAGCAGTACTTC

J gene: TRBJ2-3
clone size: NA
V gene: TRBV4-3
D gene: TRBD2
CDR3 protein: CASSQDLGASGTQYF
CDR3 DNA: TGCGCCAGCAGCCAAGATTTAGGGGCTAGCGGGACGCAGTATTTT

J gene: TRBJ2-3
clone size: once
V gene: TRBV21-1
D gene: NA
CDR3 protein: CASSKAGLAGVWVAQYF
CDR3 DNA: TGTGCCAGCAGCAAAGCCGGACTAGCGGGAGTGTGGGTGGCGCAGTATTTT

J gene: TRBJ2-6
clone size: NA
V gene: TRBV4-1
D gene: TRBD2
CDR3 protein: CASSQGPAGGVSSGANVLTF
CDR3 DNA: TGCGCCAGCAGCCAAGGACCGGCCGGGGGGGTGAGCTCTGGGGCCAACGTCCTGACTTTC

J gene: TRBJ2-3
clone size: once
V gene: TRBV3-1/TRBV3-2
D gene: TRBD1
CDR3 protein: CASSQGAGQGKNTQYF
CDR3 DNA: TGTGCCAGCAGCCAAGGGGCGGGACAGGGGAAAAATACGCAGTATTTT

J gene: TRBJ1-2
clone size: NA
V gene: TRBV5-6
D gene: TRBD1
CDR3 protein: CASSLAGQGSYYGYTF
CDR3 DNA: TGTGCCAGCAGCTTGGCCGGACAGGGGAGCTACTATGGCTACACCTTC

J gene: TRBJ1-2
clone size: NA
V gene: TRBV5-1
D gene: NA
CDR3 protein: CASSSSAGDVYGYTF
CDR3 DNA: TGCGCCAGCAGCTCTTCGGCAGGGGATGTCTATGGCTACACCTTC

J gene: TRBJ2-1
clone size: few
V gene: TRBV6-5
D gene: NA
CDR3 protein: CASSYTRDSPYNEQFF
CDR3 DNA: TGTGCCAGCAGTTACACCAGGGACTCACCCTACAATGAGCAGTTCTTC

J gene: TRBJ1-1
clone size: NA
V gene: TRBV30
D gene: NA
CDR3 protein: CAWSEDRNTEAFF
CDR3 DNA: TGTGCCTGGAGTGAGGACAGGAACACTGAAGCTTTCTTT

J gene: TRBJ2-1
clone size: few
V gene: TRBV28
D gene: NA
CDR3 protein: CASSLGGSYNEQFF
CDR3 DNA: TGTGCCAGCAGTTTGGGGGGCTCCTACAATGAGCAGTTCTTC

J gene: TRBJ2-1
clone size: NA
V gene: TRBV10-3
D gene: NA
CDR3 protein: CAIEGSSHEQFF
CDR3 DNA: TGTGCCATCGAGGGTAGCTCCCATGAGCAGTTCTTC

J gene: TRBJ2-1
clone size: once
V gene: TRBV18
D gene: NA
CDR3 protein: CASSPPNRVYNEQFF
CDR3 DNA: TGTGCCAGCTCACCTCCAAACAGGGTCTACAATGAGCAGTTCTTC

J gene: TRBJ2-5
clone size: NA
V gene: TRBV12-5
D gene: NA
CDR3 protein: CASGLDWSQETQYF
CDR3 DNA: TGTGCTAGTGGTTTGGACTGGTCCCAAGAGACCCAGTACTTC

J gene: TRBJ2-3
clone size: NA
V gene: TRBV6-5
D gene: TRBD2
CDR3 protein: CASRVAGGVVTQYF
CDR3 DNA: TGTGCCAGCAGGGTAGCGGGAGGGGTAGTTACGCAGTATTTT

J gene: TRBJ2-1
clone size: NA
V gene: TRBV19
D gene: TRBD2
CDR3 protein: CASSVGLAGLYNEQFF
CDR3 DNA: TGTGCCAGTAGTGTTGGGCTAGCGGGACTATACAATGAGCAGTTCTTC

J gene: TRBJ2-1
clone size: many
V gene: TRBV3-1/TRBV3-2
D gene: TRBD1
CDR3 protein: CASSQGGMGQQNNEQFF
CDR3 DNA: TGTGCCAGCAGCCAAGGGGGTATGGGACAGCAAAACAATGAGCAGTTCTTC

J gene: TRBJ2-1
clone size: NA
V gene: TRBV6-5
D gene: TRBD2
CDR3 protein: CASNWASGGDEQFF
CDR3 DNA: TGTGCCAGCAACTGGGCTAGCGGAGGGGATGAGCAGTTCTTC

J gene: TRBJ1-2
clone size: few
V gene: TRBV18
D gene: NA
CDR3 protein: CASSETLTQGFGGYTF
CDR3 DNA: TGTGCCAGCTCGGAAACTTTAACACAGGGATTTGGCGGCTACACCTTC

J gene: TRBJ2-7
clone size: NA
V gene: TRBV20-1
D gene: NA
CDR3 protein: CSASQGFYEQYF
CDR3 DNA: TGCAGTGCTAGTCAGGGGTTCTACGAGCAGTACTTC

J gene: TRBJ2-7
clone size: NA
V gene: TRBV5-1
D gene: TRBD2
CDR3 protein: CASSLSATSSYEQYF
CDR3 DNA: TGCGCCAGCAGCTTGTCTGCGACTAGCAGCTACGAGCAGTACTTC